Below, 27 T cell receptor beta chains from the same sample are listed, as sequenced in a study of T cell changes during pregnancy in multiple sclerosis. The method was immunoSEQ multiplex PCR; TCRdb's version includes in-frame clones alone and lacks a portion of them. The sample has 65,000 to 80,000 clones; 93% are singletons. Sequenced material: peripheral blood, taken in the second trimester of pregnancy. The source of these receptors is a female donor with multiple sclerosis, enrolled in a pregnancy study.

The chain recombines TRBV6-1 with TRBJ2-5, with TRBD2 matching 11 bases. Trimming cost V 2 bases and J 5 bases; bases outside gene matches: 7. The length of the CDR3 is 16 residues. Germline assignment: CDR1 MNHNS and CDR2 SASEGT. This CDR3 is CASSETRLAGRETQYF. The CDR3 DNA reads TGTGCCAGCAGTGAAACCAGACTAGCGGGGAGGGAGACCCAGTACTTC.

The V and J genes are TRBV5-6 and TRBJ2-7; 10 positions match TRBD1. The CDR3 spans 14 residues. The junction had 11 bases not matched to a gene; V was cut back by 4 bases and J by 10 bases. Germline CDR1 SGHDT, CDR2 YYEEEE. CDR3 region: CASSRKFGTGVQYF. CDR3 coding DNA: TGTGCCAGCAGCCGGAAGTTTGGGACAGGGGTTCAGTACTTC.

The V call is TRBV6-6, the J call TRBJ2-7; perhaps TRBD2 as D (5 bases). The ends were cut back, 8 bases at V and 0 bases at J, with 14 bases in the middle. Germline CDR1 reads MNHNY; CDR2 reads SVGAGI (reference sequence). This CDR3 has 14 residues. The CDR3 DNA reads TGTGCCAGCTGCCCGGCTAGCTACTCCTACGAGCAGTACTTC. Translating gives CASCPASYSYEQYF.

The CDR3 DNA sequence: TGTGCCAGCAGTCATATCGGGGGGGACTACGAGCAGTACTTC. Translating gives CASSHIGGDYEQYF. The V gene is TRBV27, the J gene TRBJ2-7; 8 bases agree with TRBD2. Losses at the gene ends were 5 bases for V and 3 bases for J; bases not matched to a gene: 6. Germline CDR1 is MNHEY and CDR2 is SMNVEV (reference sequence). This CDR3 region has 14 residues.

V usage is TRBV7-3 and J usage is TRBJ2-1; D uncertain. The germline V gene has CDR1 SGHTA and CDR2 FQGTGA. Trimming cost V 3 bases and J 6 bases, with 9 bases left between them. The CDR3 is 13 amino acids. The CDR3 sequence: CASSFHPGNEQFF. CDR3 coding DNA: TGTGCCAGCAGCTTCCACCCCGGCAATGAGCAGTTCTTC. The variable domain in full, with the rest retrieved from reference TRBV7-3 and TRBJ2-1, is GAGVSQTPSNKVTEKGKYVELRCDPISGHTALYWYRQSLGQGPEFLIYFQGTGAADDSGLPNDRFFAVRPEGSVSTLKIQRTERGDSAVYLCASSFHPGNEQFFGPGTRLTVL.

This clone has just a few counts. This chain joins TRBV19 and TRBJ1-2; D gene ambiguous. The V gene's germline CDR1 is LNHDA and CDR2 SQIVND (reference sequence). The CDR3 contains 13 residues. V lost 7 bases and J 1 base, leaving 10 bases between the germline ends. DNA of the CDR3: TGTGCCAGTACCAGAGACATTAACTATGGCTACACCTTC. Translated: CASTRDINYGYTF.

This chain links TRBV19 with TRBJ1-1; D is unclear. V was pared by 2 bases and J by 0 bases, with 7 bases between. The CDR3 sequence is 14 residues long. CDR1 is LNHDA, CDR2 SQIVND, per germline (reference sequence). Here the CDR3 DNA reads TGTGCCAGTAGTATATCATTTCTGAACACTGAAGCTTTCTTT. Amino acid sequence: CASSISFLNTEAFF.

The chain employs TRBV6-5 and TRBJ1-2; D is uncertain. With 2 bases removed from V and 8 bases from J, the gap between germline ends came to 12 bases. Germline lookup yields CDR1 MNHEY and CDR2 SVGAGI. CDR3 size: 13 residues. The CDR3 DNA is TGTGCCAGCAGTTACGGGGAGCCGGCGGGCTACACCTTC. Protein: CASSYGEPAGYTF.

The count of this clone is one. V gene TRBV7-9 combines with J gene TRBJ1-2; weak D call: TRBD1 (5 bases). Germline V lookup: CDR1 SEHNR, CDR2 FQNEAQ (reference sequence). Trimming took off 1 base at V and 5 bases at J, with 14 bases between the two ends. The CDR3 is 15 residues long. In DNA, the CDR3 is TGTGCCAGCAGCTTAGGTCTGGGGCAGCTATATGGCTACACCTTC. Protein: CASSLGLGQLYGYTF.

V gene TRBV5-1 combines with J gene TRBJ2-1, with 9 bases matching TRBD1. Germline V gives CDR1 SGHRS, CDR2 YFSETQ. V was clipped by 4 bases and J by 4 bases; unmatched bases: 9. The length of the CDR3 is 16 residues. The CDR3 DNA follows: TGCGCCAGCAGCGGTCGGGACAGGGTGGGTTACAATGAGCAGTTCTTC. This gives the protein CASSGRDRVGYNEQFF.

J is TRBJ2-2 and V is TRBV27, with 12 bases aligning to TRBD2. This CDR3 spans 14 amino acids. With V trimmed by 6 bases and J by 8 bases, 4 bases remained unmatched. Germline CDR1 and CDR2: MNHEY and SMNVEV (reference sequence). CDR3 sequence reads: CASRLAGGNGELFF. CDR3 DNA sequence: TGTGCCAGCAGACTAGCGGGGGGCAATGGGGAGCTGTTTTTT.

J is TRBJ1-6 and V is TRBV5-6; the D gene is possibly TRBD1 (6 bases). This CDR3 comprises 14 residues. Germline assignment: CDR1 SGHDT and CDR2 YYEEEE. V was cut by 2 bases and J by 7 bases, with 10 bases left in between. This CDR3 reads CASSFGQPNSPLHF. The CDR3 DNA sequence: TGTGCCAGCAGCTTCGGACAGCCAAATTCACCCCTCCACTTT.

By sample fraction, this clone is medium-sized (0.01 to 0.1%). This chain uses TRBV7-8 with TRBJ2-1; TRBD1 matches 7 bases. The CDR3 totals 14 residues. V gave up 4 bases and J gave up 3 bases; unmatched junction bases: 3. The germline V gene encodes CDR1 SGHVS and CDR2 FQNEAQ. DNA of the CDR3: TGTGCCAGCAGCTCGACAGGGATCTACAATGAGCAGTTCTTC. Residues: CASSSTGIYNEQFF.

The chain employs TRBV6-5 and TRBJ1-1, with 8 positions matching TRBD1. Germline assignment: CDR1 MNHEY and CDR2 SVGAGI. The J segment lost 2 bases and the V segment lost 6 bases, leaving 8 bases of the junction unmatched. This CDR3 comprises 15 residues. This chain's CDR3 is CASRADRGLNTEAFF. CDR3 bases: TGTGCCAGCAGGGCAGACAGGGGCCTCAACACTGAAGCTTTCTTT.

In DNA, the CDR3 is TGTGCCAGCACCCAAGTGGGAGGTAACACCGGGGAGCTGTTTTTT. It encodes CASTQVGGNTGELFF. This chain joins TRBV6-6 and TRBJ2-2; the D gene is possibly TRBD2 (6 bases). The CDR3 is 15 residues long. V shed 7 bases and J shed 2 bases, with 14 bases lying between them. The germline V gene has CDR1 MNHNY and CDR2 SVGAGI (reference sequence).

The chain employs TRBV21-1 and TRBJ2-2; TRBD1, the table's D call, lacks a check against the DNA. TRBV21-1 is described as a pseudogene. The CDR3 is made up of 14 amino acids. The CDR3 DNA is TGTGCCAGCAGCAAAGTGGGCCACACCGGGGAGCTGTTTTTT. Its translation is CASSKVGHTGELFF.

This rearrangement joins TRBV7-9 to TRBJ2-4; D unclear. The germline CDR1 and CDR2 sequences are SEHNR and FQNEAQ (reference sequence). The CDR3 loop spans 12 amino acids. V was clipped by 5 bases and J by 11 bases, with 13 bases between them. The CDR3 bases are TGTGCCAGCAGCCCGCAGGCTCCCTTTCAGTACTTC. It codes for CASSPQAPFQYF.

The rearrangement links TRBV30 to TRBJ2-5, with TRBD2 as a possible D gene (7 bases). The germline V gene has CDR1 GTSNPN and CDR2 SVGIG (reference sequence). The V end was cut by 3 bases, the J end by 2 bases, with 16 bases between. This CDR3 is 15 amino acids long. CDR3 DNA: TGTGCCTGGAGGGTGGGGGGGGCCTATCAAGAGACCCAGTACTTC. This sequence encodes CAWRVGGAYQETQYF.

V is TRBV18 and J is TRBJ1-1; no reliable D call. Germline values: CDR1 KGHSH, CDR2 LQKENI. The CDR3 extends over 15 amino acids. V was clipped by 3 bases and J by 1 base, with 12 bases between them. This CDR3 reads CASSPREKSNTEAFF. For the CDR3, the DNA is TGTGCCAGCTCACCGCGGGAGAAATCGAACACTGAAGCTTTCTTT.

This clone has only one observation. The rearrangement joins TRBV5-1 to TRBJ2-1; D is unresolved. CDR1 is SGHRS and CDR2 is YFSETQ in the germline V gene. Trimming removed 4 bases from V and 0 bases from J, with 5 bases in between. The CDR3 consists of 13 residues. The CDR3 protein is CASSPLSYNEQFF. In DNA form, the CDR3 reads TGCGCCAGCAGCCCTCTCTCCTACAATGAGCAGTTCTTC.

The V and J genes are TRBV11-2 and TRBJ1-4; D is undetermined. The CDR3 is 14 residues long. Per germline, CDR1 SGHAT and CDR2 FQNNGV. Trimming stripped 4 bases from V and 7 bases from J, with 13 bases between. Here the CDR3 reads CASSYNTGSEKLFF. The CDR3 DNA reads TGTGCCAGCAGCTATAATACGGGGAGTGAAAAACTGTTTTTT.

The CDR3, as DNA: TGCAGCGTTGAAGGGACAGGGGATTTAGGCACTGAAGCTTTCTTT. It is translated as CSVEGTGDLGTEAFF. The chain employs TRBV29-1 and TRBJ1-1, with 9 bases fitting TRBD1. Germline CDR1 reads SQVTM; CDR2 reads ANQGSEA. J gave up 4 bases and V 1 base, and 7 bases lay outside the gene matches. The CDR3 totals 15 residues.

CDR3 amino acids: CAAGLAGGGETQYF. Here the CDR3 DNA reads TGTGCCGCGGGACTAGCGGGGGGTGGGGAGACCCAGTACTTC. This chain links TRBV5-4 with TRBJ2-5; 15 bases map to TRBD2. The junction had 6 bases not matched to a gene; V was cut back by 10 bases and J by 5 bases. The CDR3 runs to 14 residues. CDR1 SGHNT and CDR2 YYREEE come from the germline V gene (reference sequence). Looking up the rest from reference TRBV5-4 and TRBJ2-5 gives the full variable domain: ETGVTQSPTHLIKTRGQQVTLRCSSQSGHNTVSWYQQALGQGPQFIFQYYREEENGRGNFPPRFSGLQFPNYSSELNVNALELDDSALYLCAAGLAGGGETQYFGPGTRLLVL.

This clone was observed a handful of times. The J gene is TRBJ2-7, the V gene TRBV14, with TRBD2 identical over 11 bases. The CDR3 runs 15 residues. Germline trimming cut 1 base from V and 2 bases from J; bases unmatched to any gene: 1. The germline V gene encodes CDR1 SGHDN and CDR2 FVKESK. The CDR3 loop reads CASSQASGGTYEQYF. In nucleotides, the CDR3 is TGTGCCAGCAGCCAAGCTAGCGGGGGGACCTACGAGCAGTACTTC.

The chain uses TRBV27 and TRBJ2-7; D may be TRBD1 (5 bases). The length of the CDR3 is 14 residues. Trimming removed 3 bases from V and 6 bases from J, with 15 bases in between. Germline V gives CDR1 MNHEY, CDR2 SMNVEV (reference sequence). The CDR3 sequence: CASSLNRQNSEQYF. The CDR3 bases are TGTGCCAGCAGTTTGAACAGGCAAAACTCCGAGCAGTACTTC.

The V call is TRBV5-4, the J call TRBJ2-2; tentatively, D is TRBD2 (6 bases). The CDR3 runs to 14 residues. With 2 bases removed from V and 4 bases from J, the gap between germline ends came to 9 bases. The germline V gene has CDR1 SGHNT and CDR2 YYREEE (reference sequence). CDR3 sequence (DNA): TGTGCCAGCAGCTTTACTAGCACCACCGGGGAGCTGTTTTTT. Translating it yields CASSFTSTTGELFF.

The CDR3 coding sequence is TGTGCCTGGAGGGTTAGGGGTGATCCTGGAAACACCATATATTTT. Protein: CAWRVRGDPGNTIYF. This chain joins TRBV30 and TRBJ1-3, with D maybe TRBD1 (5 bases). Looked up from germline, CDR1 is GTSNPN and CDR2 is SVGIG (reference sequence). Trimming removed 3 bases at V and 2 bases at J, with 14 bases between. The length of the CDR3 is 15 residues.